Below, 8 T cell receptor beta chains from the same sample are listed, as sequenced in a study of OX40 agonist ivuxolimab in advanced cancers. The method was immunoSEQ multiplex PCR; TCRdb's version includes in-frame clones alone and lacks a portion of them. The repertoire consists of 55,000 to 70,000 clones, with just under 90% occurring once and the leading ten covering under 2.5%. The source material was CD4+ or CD8+ T cells sorted from blood, sampled in a trial of the OX40 agonist ivuxolimab. All receptors derive from an adult with an advanced solid tumor such as melanoma, head and neck, liver or kidney cancer.

This chain joins TRBV15 and TRBJ2-7; D is undetermined. The V gene lost 1 base and the J gene lost 5 bases, with 3 bases spanning the gap. The germline CDR1 and CDR2 sequences are LNHNV and YYDKDF (reference sequence). The CDR3 runs 11 residues. The CDR3 DNA reads as TGTGCCACCAGCAGAGGTGACGAGCAGTACTTC. Translated: CATSRGDEQYF.

The chain uses TRBV7-2 and TRBJ2-2; tentative D call: TRBD2 (7 bases). V gave up 5 bases and J gave up 1 base, with 14 bases separating them. The germline V gene encodes CDR1 SGHTA and CDR2 FQGNSA. The CDR3 length is 16 residues. CDR3 amino acids: CASSLQGGVNTGELFF. In DNA form, the CDR3 reads TGTGCCAGCAGCCTCCAAGGGGGGGTGAACACCGGGGAGCTGTTTTTT.

This chain uses TRBV6-6 with TRBJ1-2; weak D call: TRBD1 (5 bases). The ends were cut back, 2 bases at V and 2 bases at J, with 6 bases in the middle. The CDR3 spans 13 residues. The germline V gene has CDR1 MNHNY and CDR2 SVGAGI (reference sequence). The chain's CDR3 is CASSYGGNYGYTF. CDR3 sequence (DNA): TGTGCCAGCAGTTACGGGGGGAACTATGGCTACACCTTC.

The rearrangement joins TRBV18 to TRBJ2-5; TRBD1 matches 7 bases. The germline CDR1 and CDR2 sequences are KGHSH and LQKENI. The CDR3 has 14 amino acids. V was clipped by 7 bases and J by 3 bases; unmatched bases: 8. The CDR3 DNA follows: TGTGCCAGCTTACTTACTCAGGGGGAAGAGACCCAGTACTTC. The encoded protein is CASLLTQGEETQYF.

This sequence joins TRBV29-1 and TRBJ2-7; 13 bases map to TRBD2. There are 16 residues in the CDR3. V lost 6 bases to trimming and J lost 5 bases; unmatched junction nucleotides: 13. Germline V gene sequence: CDR1 SQVTM, CDR2 ANQGSEA. This CDR3 is CSVPGLAGINRNEQYF. CDR3 sequence (DNA): TGCAGCGTGCCGGGACTAGCGGGAATAAACAGAAACGAGCAGTACTTC.

The gene calls are TRBV5-6 and TRBJ1-3; D ambiguous. Deletions cut 3 bases from V and 6 bases from J, with 10 bases between. Germline assignment: CDR1 SGHDT and CDR2 YYEEEE. The length of the CDR3 is 13 residues. CDR3 protein: CASSSDRLNTIYF. The DNA of the CDR3 is TGTGCCAGCAGCTCCGACCGATTAAACACCATATATTTT.

This chain uses TRBV21-1 with TRBJ1-5; TRBD1, the table's D call, lacks a check against the DNA. TRBV21-1 is a pseudogene segment. The CDR3 contains 16 residues. For the CDR3, the DNA is TGTGCCAGCAGCCTGAAACCGGGACAAGATAATCAGCCCCAGCATTTT. Translation gives CASSLKPGQDNQPQHF.

The CDR3 reads CASSSLGQVLGGEQFF. The CDR3 nucleotides are TGTGCCAGCAGTTCCCTCGGACAGGTACTGGGGGGTGAGCAGTTCTTC. This rearrangement joins TRBV6-6 to TRBJ2-1; possibly TRBD1 for D (7 bases). Germline V lookup: CDR1 MNHNY, CDR2 SVGAGI (reference sequence). The V gene lost 4 bases and the J gene lost 9 bases, with 22 bases spanning the gap. CDR3 length equals 16 residues.